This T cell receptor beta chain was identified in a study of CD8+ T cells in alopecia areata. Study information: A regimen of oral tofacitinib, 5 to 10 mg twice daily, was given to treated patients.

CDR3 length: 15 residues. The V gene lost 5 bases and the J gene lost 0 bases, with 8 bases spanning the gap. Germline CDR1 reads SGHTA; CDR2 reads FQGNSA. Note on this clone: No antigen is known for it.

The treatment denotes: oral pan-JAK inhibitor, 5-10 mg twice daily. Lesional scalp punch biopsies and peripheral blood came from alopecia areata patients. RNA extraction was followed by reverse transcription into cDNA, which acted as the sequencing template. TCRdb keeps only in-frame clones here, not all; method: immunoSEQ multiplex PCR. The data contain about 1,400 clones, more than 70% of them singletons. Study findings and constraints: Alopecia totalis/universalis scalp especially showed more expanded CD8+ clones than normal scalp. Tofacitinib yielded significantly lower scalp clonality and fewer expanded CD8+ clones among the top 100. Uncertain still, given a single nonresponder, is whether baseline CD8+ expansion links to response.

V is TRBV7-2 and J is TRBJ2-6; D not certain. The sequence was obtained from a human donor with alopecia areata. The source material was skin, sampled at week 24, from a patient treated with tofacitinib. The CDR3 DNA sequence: TGTGCCAGCAGCGCGACCCCCTCTGGGGCCAACGTCCTGACTTTC. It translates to CASSATPSGANVLTF.